One sample yielded the 18 T cell receptor beta chains listed below, sequenced in a study of response to subunit inactivated influenza vaccine. TCRdb redid the calling of the RT-PCR reads with MiXCR, one entry per CDR3 protein. The sample records approximately 500,000 distinct CDR3 sequences, roughly 15% being singletons. Sequencing was performed on PBMCs from blood, taken about 13 days after vaccination. The receptor set was obtained from a man aged 50 to 60 who received an inactivated influenza vaccine.

The rearrangement links TRBV20-1 to TRBJ2-5, with a weak D call TRBD2 (6 bases). The ends were cut back, 6 bases at V and 5 bases at J, with 10 bases in the middle. The germline V gene encodes CDR1 DFQATT and CDR2 SNEGSKA (reference sequence). This CDR3 has 11 residues. The CDR3: CSAEGTETQYF. The CDR3 bases are TGCAGTGCGGAGGGGACGGAGACCCAGTACTTC.

This clonotype has only a few counts. The chain has TRBV7-2 and TRBJ1-1; D not certain. Germline V gives CDR1 SGHTA, CDR2 FQGNSA. The CDR3 is 13 residues long. Deletions cut 3 bases from V and 4 bases from J, with 9 bases between. This CDR3 is CASSLVEGTEAFF. CDR3 coding DNA: TGTGCCAGCAGCTTGGTCGAGGGCACTGAAGCTTTCTTT.

This clonotype occurred a few times. The rearrangement uses TRBV5-1 and TRBJ2-7, with a tentative D call TRBD1 (6 bases). This CDR3 is 14 amino acids long. V shed 2 bases and J shed 0 bases, with 9 bases lying between them. Germline V gene lookup returns CDR1 SGHRS and CDR2 YFSETQ. CDR3 DNA sequence: TGCGCCAGCAGCTTCCCGGACAGCTCCTACGAGCAGTACTTC. Protein: CASSFPDSSYEQYF.

This clonotype occurred a few times. This CDR3 is CASSLWAGQGAYEQYF. The CDR3 nucleotides are TGTGCCAGCAGTTTATGGGCTGGACAGGGGGCCTACGAGCAGTACTTC. The J gene is TRBJ2-7, the V gene TRBV28; TRBD1 matches at 10 bases. J gave up 2 bases and V 0 bases, and 4 bases lay outside the gene matches. CDR1 MDHEN and CDR2 SYDVKM come from the germline V gene. The CDR3 runs to 16 residues.

This rearrangement joins TRBV28 to TRBJ2-3, with 12 bases aligning to TRBD2. J gave up 5 bases and V 6 bases, and 6 bases lay outside the gene matches. The CDR3 sequence is 15 residues long. CDR1 is MDHEN and CDR2 is SYDVKM in the germline V gene. CDR3 loop: CASRTLAGGGDTQYF. CDR3 sequence (DNA): TGTGCCAGCAGAACACTAGCGGGAGGCGGAGATACGCAGTATTTT.

The chain recombines TRBV12-3 or TRBV12-4 with TRBJ2-2; TRBD1 aligns across 8 bases. J gave up 1 base and V 5 bases, and 3 bases lay outside the gene matches. CDR3 length: 15 amino acids. Here the CDR3 reads CASSATGGNTGELFF. CDR3 DNA sequence: TGTGCCAGCAGTGCCACAGGGGGGAACACCGGGGAGCTGTTTTTT.

This clonotype has just a few counts. The rearrangement links TRBV27 to TRBJ1-5; D is undetermined. The ends were cut back, 1 base at V and 5 bases at J, with 6 bases in the middle. Germline V gene lookup returns CDR1 MNHEY and CDR2 SMNVEV (reference sequence). CDR3 length equals 13 residues. The CDR3: CASSLFADQPQHF. In nucleotides, the CDR3 is TGTGCCAGCAGTTTATTTGCGGATCAGCCCCAGCATTTT.

This clonotype was observed a handful of times. The chain couples TRBV12-3 or TRBV12-4 to TRBJ2-4; the D gene is possibly TRBD2 (7 bases). The V end was cut by 5 bases, the J end by 2 bases, with 13 bases between. CDR3 length equals 15 residues. In DNA, the CDR3 is TGTGCCAGCAGTATAGGGGGGGCTCCCAAAAACATTCAGTACTTC. Translated, it gives CASSIGGAPKNIQYF.

This clonotype turned up a few times. The chain combines TRBV7-2 with TRBJ2-2, with 8 bases aligning to TRBD1. Trimming took 5 bases from V and 5 from J; bases not matched to a gene: 10. There are 16 residues in the CDR3. Germline-derived CDR1 and CDR2 are SGHTA and FQGNSA. CDR3 sequence: CASSPYPGGATGELFF. In nucleotides, the CDR3 is TGTGCCAGCAGCCCCTACCCAGGGGGCGCTACCGGGGAGCTGTTTTTT.

The chain recombines TRBV10-3 with TRBJ2-5; unclear D gene. Germline CDR1 ENHRY, CDR2 SYGVKD. The CDR3 sequence is 13 residues long. V lost 4 bases and J lost 1, with 7 bases in between. The CDR3 is CAISVSVQETQYF. The DNA for the CDR3 is TGTGCCATCAGTGTCAGTGTCCAAGAGACCCAGTACTTC.

This chain joins TRBV7-9 and TRBJ2-7; 9 bases map to TRBD2. V shed 4 bases and J 3 bases; nucleotides not matched to a gene: 10. Per germline, CDR1 SEHNR and CDR2 FQNEAQ (reference sequence). The CDR3 covers 16 residues. CDR3 residues: CASSYASGNFLYEQYF. CDR3 nucleotides: TGTGCCAGCAGCTACGCTAGCGGGAATTTCCTCTACGAGCAGTACTTC.

This clonotype was detected a few times. The V gene is TRBV12-3 or TRBV12-4, the J gene TRBJ1-2, with TRBD1 identical over 10 bases. After removal of 5 bases from V and 7 bases from J, the junction contained 7 bases not matched to a gene. This CDR3 has 14 residues. The CDR3 sequence: CASSTRQGARGYTF. The CDR3, as DNA: TGTGCCAGCAGTACACGACAGGGGGCACGTGGCTACACCTTC.

This clonotype was observed a handful of times. The J gene is TRBJ2-1, the V gene TRBV12-3 or TRBV12-4, with D possibly being TRBD1 or TRBD2 (5 bases each). The CDR3 spans 15 residues. V was pared by 5 bases and J by 4 bases, with 15 bases between. The DNA of the CDR3 is TGTGCCAGCAGTACGGACGAGTGGGGGTACAATGAGCAGTTCTTC. Encoded protein: CASSTDEWGYNEQFF.

The chain has TRBV5-4 and TRBJ2-3; 7 bases are shared with TRBD2. The J segment lost 6 bases and the V segment lost 0 bases, leaving 7 bases of the junction unmatched. Germline loops: CDR1 SGHNT, CDR2 YYREEE (reference sequence). The CDR3 sequence is 15 residues long. The CDR3 is CASSLGGRTMDTQYF. The CDR3 nucleotides read TGTGCCAGCAGCTTGGGCGGGAGAACCATGGATACGCAGTATTTT.

This clonotype appeared a few times. The V gene is TRBV4-3, the J gene TRBJ1-1, with 8 bases that match TRBD1. The V gene end was trimmed by 4 bases and the J gene end by 8 bases; junction bases not matched to a gene: 12. Germline V gene data show CDR1 as LGHNA and CDR2 as YSLEER. CDR3 length: 15 amino acids. CDR3 in DNA: TGCGCCAGCAGCCTACCGGACAGGGAAATATTGGAAGCTTTCTTT. The encoded protein is CASSLPDREILEAFF.

The chain employs TRBV25-1 and TRBJ2-1; 8 nucleotides agree with TRBD2. The CDR3 is made up of 16 amino acids. The V and J ends lost 2 bases and 7 bases, in that order; junction bases with no gene match: 10. Germline values: CDR1 MGHDK, CDR2 SYGVNS. CDR3 in DNA: TGTGCCAGCAGTGAAGCGCGGACTAGCATAAAAAATGAGCAGTTCTTC. It translates to CASSEARTSIKNEQFF.

This clonotype was counted between two and nine times. The chain recombines TRBV7-9 with TRBJ2-7; 9 bases align to TRBD1. Looked up from germline, CDR1 is SEHNR and CDR2 is FQNEAQ (reference sequence). CDR3 length: 14 residues. The junction had 1 base not matched to a gene; V was cut back by 1 base and J by 3 bases. CDR3 residues: CASSLVDRGYEQYF. The CDR3 DNA follows: TGTGCCAGCAGCTTAGTGGACAGGGGCTACGAGCAGTACTTC.

A few counts support this clonotype. The chain links TRBV14 to TRBJ2-1, with D unclear. CDR3 length equals 14 residues. Trimming took off 3 bases at V and 4 bases at J, with 10 bases between the two ends. Germline assignment: CDR1 SGHDN and CDR2 FVKESK. The CDR3 bases are TGTGCCAGCAGCCACAGGCTAGGTTACAATGAGCAGTTCTTC. Amino acid sequence: CASSHRLGYNEQFF. Based on the CDR3 plus reference TRBV14 and TRBJ2-1, the full variable domain is EAGVTQFPSHSVIEKGQTVTLRCDPISGHDNLYWYRRVMGKEIKFLLHFVKESKQDESGMPNNRFLAERTGGTYSTLKVQPAELEDSGVYFCASSHRLGYNEQFFGPGTRLTVL.